The text below deals with one T cell receptor beta chain. The CDR3 length is 12 residues. Trimming removed 1 base from V and 4 bases from J, with 2 bases in between. Germline V gene data show CDR1 as SEHNR and CDR2 as FQNEAQ (reference sequence). The method was immunoSEQ multiplex PCR; TCRdb's version includes in-frame clones alone and lacks a portion of them. Of more than 30,000 clones listed, around 87% are singletons. These data originate in a study of OX40 agonist ivuxolimab in advanced cancers. The source material was CD4+ or CD8+ T cells sorted from blood, sampled in a trial of the OX40 agonist ivuxolimab. The TCR originated in an adult with an advanced solid tumor such as melanoma, head and neck, liver or kidney cancer. The rearrangement links TRBV7-9 to TRBJ1-5; D uncertain. In DNA, the CDR3 is TGTGCCAGCAGCTTAGGAAATCAGCCCCAGCATTTT. This codes for CASSLGNQPQHF.